This is a list of T cell receptor beta chains from one sample in a study of read filtering for tumor transcriptome and immune sequencing. TCRdb redid the calling of the reads with MiXCR, one entry per CDR3 protein. The sample shows around 130,000 distinct CDR3 sequences, roughly 13% of them seen only once. Sequencing was done on a sample of a population of CD138-negative cells sorted from bone marrow. All receptors come from a donor at least 40 years old with multiple myeloma. CDR3s include the opening cysteine and the closing phenylalanine or tryptophan. A D gene is named only where the DNA matches it firmly. Clone size is shown for a subset of rows, as once, few, many or a class of expanded clone.

J	D	V	size	CDR3	DNA
TRBJ2-3	.	TRBV7-3	few	CASSQGGEQDAQYF	TGTGCCAGCAGCCAGGGGGGCGAGCAAGATGCGCAGTATTTT
TRBJ2-1	.	TRBV20-1	many	CSAPQPQGSSYNEQFF	TGCAGTGCCCCCCAACCCCAGGGGAGCTCCTACAATGAGCAGTTCTTC
TRBJ2-3	.	TRBV7-6	many	CASSLRQGPDTQYF	TGTGCCAGCAGCTTACGGCAGGGGCCAGATACGCAGTATTTT
TRBJ1-4	TRBD1	TRBV7-9	many	CASSLTRGTGYEKLFF	TGTGCCAGCAGCTTAACCCGAGGGACAGGGTATGAAAAACTGTTTTTT
TRBJ1-4	.	TRBV11-2	many	CASSSVRGNEKLFF	TGTGCCAGCAGCAGCGTTCGGGGAAATGAAAAACTGTTTTTT
TRBJ2-1	TRBD2	TRBV19	many	CASSSGTSGRASLYNEQFF	TGTGCCAGTAGTTCCGGGACTAGCGGGAGGGCCTCGCTATACAATGAGCAGTTCTTC
TRBJ2-1	TRBD2	TRBV20-1	many	CSARLAGSYNEQFF	TGCAGTGCTAGACTAGCGGGATCCTACAATGAGCAGTTCTTC
TRBJ1-1	.	TRBV4-3	.	CASSQDGHANTEAFF	TGCGCCAGCAGCCAAGATGGTCATGCGAACACTGAAGCTTTCTTT
TRBJ2-3	.	TRBV20-1	many	CSATGWYLPDTQYF	TGCAGTGCTACAGGGTGGTATCTTCCAGATACGCAGTATTTT
TRBJ2-7	.	TRBV6-5	many	CASSYSGYSYEQYF	TGTGCCAGCAGTTACTCGGGGTACTCCTACGAGCAGTACTTC
TRBJ2-7	TRBD2	TRBV15	many	CATSRVAASGIYEQYF	TGTGCCACCAGCAGAGTGGCGGCTAGCGGGATCTACGAGCAGTACTTC
TRBJ2-5	TRBD2	TRBV2	.	CASNTRLAQETQYF	TGTGCCAGCAACACCCGACTAGCGCAAGAGACCCAGTACTTC
TRBJ2-1	TRBD1	TRBV11-2	many	CASSERDRGINEQFF	TGTGCCAGCAGCGAACGGGACAGGGGTATCAATGAGCAGTTCTTC
TRBJ2-1	TRBD2	TRBV6-2/TRBV6-3	many	CVIGTSGYNEQFF	TGTGTGATCGGGACTAGCGGATACAATGAGCAGTTCTTC
TRBJ2-7	TRBD2	TRBV7-9	many	CASSPTDAGGSSSYEQYF	TGTGCCAGCAGCCCCACAGATGCGGGAGGTTCTAGCTCCTACGAGCAGTACTTC
TRBJ1-5	.	TRBV12-3/TRBV12-4	many	CASSRTDNQPQHF	TGTGCCAGCAGTCGGACAGACAATCAGCCCCAGCATTTT
TRBJ1-1	TRBD1	TRBV20-1	.	CSAGHRGGAFF	TGCAGTGCTGGCCACAGGGGAGGAGCTTTCTTT
TRBJ1-6	.	TRBV27	many	CASSWRGVRNSPLHF	TGTGCCAGCAGCTGGAGGGGGGTCAGGAATTCACCCCTCCACTTT
TRBJ2-1	TRBD2	TRBV4-1	many	CASSPTSGSYNEQFF	TGTGCCAGCAGCCCCACTAGCGGGAGTTACAATGAGCAGTTCTTC
TRBJ2-3	.	TRBV21-1	few	CASSKSPRTDTQYF	TGTGCCAGCAGCAAATCTCCCCGCACAGATACGCAGTATTTT
TRBJ1-5	.	TRBV20-1	many	CSARVADNQPQHF	TGCAGTGCTAGAGTGGCGGATAATCAGCCCCAGCATTTT
TRBJ1-1	.	TRBV29-1	many	CSGTYRADTEAFF	TGCAGCGGGACCTATCGGGCGGACACTGAAGCTTTCTTT
TRBJ2-7	.	TRBV27	many	CASSLFWGETYEQYF	TGTGCCAGCAGTTTATTCTGGGGTGAAACCTACGAGCAGTACTTC
TRBJ2-1	TRBD2	TRBV6-1	many	CASHLGLAGASSYNEQFF	TGTGCCAGCCACCTAGGACTAGCGGGGGCCAGCTCCTACAATGAGCAGTTCTTC
TRBJ2-1	.	TRBV7-6	.	CASSSDRSYSEQSF	TGTGCCAGCAGCTCGGACCGCTCCTACAGTGAGCAGTCCTTC
TRBJ2-3	.	TRBV7-8	many	CASIGEVTDTQYF	TGTGCCAGCATCGGGGAGGTCACAGATACGCAGTATTTT
TRBJ2-1	TRBD1	TRBV7-2	many	CASRDRGTYNEQFF	TGTGCCAGCCGGGACAGGGGGACGTACAATGAGCAGTTCTTC
TRBJ2-1	TRBD2	TRBV5-6	many	CASSRGLAGMNEQFF	TGTGCCAGCAGCCGCGGACTAGCGGGAATGAATGAGCAGTTCTTC
TRBJ2-7	.	TRBV4-3	many	CASSPTRTGPQEQYF	TGCGCCAGCAGCCCAACCCGAACAGGGCCGCAAGAGCAGTACTTC
TRBJ1-1	.	TRBV18	many	CASSPTSGNTEAFF	TGTGCCAGCTCACCAACTTCGGGGAACACTGAAGCTTTCTTT
TRBJ2-1	TRBD2	TRBV29-1	many	CSARREGRYEQFF	TGCAGCGCGCGACGGGAGGGCCGCTATGAGCAGTTCTTC
TRBJ1-3	TRBD1	TRBV7-6	.	CASSLAQRGPGNTIYF	TGTGCCAGCAGCTTAGCTCAAAGGGGGCCAGGAAACACCATATATTTT
TRBJ2-1	.	TRBV12-3/TRBV12-4	many	CASKGVYNEQFF	TGTGCCAGCAAAGGGGTATACAATGAGCAGTTCTTC